This T cell receptor beta chain emerged from a study of regulatory T cells in long-lasting Graves disease. Time point noted: newly diagnosed GD, antithyroid drugs for less than 3 months. Making the TCR library involved RNA that had been extracted from PBMCs. Diagnosis followed American Thyroid Association guidelines for Graves' disease. In building TCR beta libraries, iRepertoire HTBI primers were used together with Arm-PCR of CDR3 regions. TCRdb re-derived calls from the multiplex PCR reads in MiXCR, one entry per CDR3 protein. The repertoire holds about 310,000 distinct CDR3 sequences, with under 20% as singletons. In this sample, this clonotype turned up many times. The antigen remains undetermined. V lost 6 bases, J lost 5 bases, and 8 bases lay in between. The CDR3 contains 12 residues. Study results and limitations: Patients whose Graves' disease persisted exhibited lower TCR diversity than those newly diagnosed. Clonotypes that were public and shared totalled about 2,500 in persistent patients versus roughly 1,000 in new patients.

This sequence joins TRBV12-3 or TRBV12-4 and TRBJ2-4; maybe TRBD1 (5 bases). The receptor was isolated from a female donor with Graves disease. This specimen was peripheral blood mononuclear cells (PBMCs), taken at new diagnosis, from a patient treated with antithyroid drugs. The CDR3 DNA follows: TGTGCCAGCAGCCAGACAGAAAACATTCAGTACTTC. Amino acid sequence: CASSQTENIQYF.